The 24 T cell receptor beta chains in this list originate from one sample, sequenced in a study of T cell changes during pregnancy in multiple sclerosis. Assay used: immunoSEQ multiplex PCR; TCRdb lists only in-frame clones, some missing. The table records about 32,000 clones, roughly 90% of them present only once. The specimen comprised CD8+ T cells from peripheral blood mononuclear cells, sampled in the first trimester of pregnancy. These receptor sequences come from a female donor with multiple sclerosis, enrolled in a pregnancy study.

V is TRBV9 and J is TRBJ2-2; 7 positions agree with TRBD2. CDR3 length equals 19 residues. Looked up from germline, CDR1 is SGDLS and CDR2 is YYNGEE. With V trimmed by 0 bases and J by 4 bases, 15 bases remained unmatched. The CDR3 spells CASSVGSLSLAYLTGELFF. In DNA, the CDR3 is TGTGCCAGCAGCGTAGGGTCCCTCTCACTAGCGTACCTCACCGGGGAGCTGTTTTTT.

This chain joins TRBV19 and TRBJ1-2; 9 positions match TRBD1. Germline V lookup: CDR1 LNHDA, CDR2 SQIVND (reference sequence). The CDR3 extends over 16 amino acids. Unmatched junction bases numbered 8, after V lost 6 bases and J lost 0 bases. Written as DNA, the CDR3 is TGTGCCAGTAGCGACCGGGACAGGGCACCTAACTATGGCTACACCTTC. Translating it yields CASSDRDRAPNYGYTF.

This chain joins TRBV28 and TRBJ1-1; D unclear. Germline-derived CDR1 and CDR2 are MDHEN and SYDVKM. Trimming left V 3 bases short and J 4 bases short, with 15 bases between. This CDR3 is 15 amino acids long. This CDR3 is CASSFPPPGVTEAFF. The CDR3 region has the DNA TGTGCCAGCAGTTTCCCACCTCCGGGAGTCACTGAAGCTTTCTTT.

This chain links TRBV6-6 with TRBJ2-7; 9 nucleotides match TRBD1. The V gene's germline CDR1 is MNHNY and CDR2 SVGAGI (reference sequence). J was trimmed by 7 bases and V by 5 bases; bases with no gene match: 9. The CDR3 totals 14 residues. The CDR3 protein is CASSPGTGLNEQYF. The CDR3 bases are TGTGCCAGCAGTCCAGGGACAGGGCTTAATGAGCAGTACTTC.

This chain connects TRBV7-9 to TRBJ2-7; TRBD1 might be the D (6 bases). Between the trimmed V and J ends, which lost 4 bases and 2 bases, there was a span of 24 bases. The CDR3 is 18 amino acids. Germline V gives CDR1 SEHNR, CDR2 FQNEAQ (reference sequence). Here the CDR3 reads CASSSWGQKIDSPYEQYF. Written as DNA, the CDR3 is TGTGCCAGCAGCTCATGGGGGCAGAAGATAGACTCCCCCTACGAGCAGTACTTC.

The J gene is TRBJ2-3, the V gene TRBV6-5, with D unclear. Germline V gene lookup returns CDR1 MNHEY and CDR2 SVGAGI. This CDR3 is built from 12 residues. The V end was cut by 6 bases, the J end by 6 bases, with 10 bases between. CDR3 amino acids: CASSSLGDTQYF. The CDR3 nucleotides read TGTGCCAGCAGCTCCTTGGGCGATACGCAGTATTTT.

This clone has a single count. The J gene is TRBJ2-5, the V gene TRBV27, with 9 positions matching TRBD1. The CDR3 has 14 residues. Germline values: CDR1 MNHEY, CDR2 SMNVEV (reference sequence). The junction had 6 bases not matched to a gene; V was cut back by 5 bases and J by 5 bases. CDR3 loop: CASSPGQGGETQYF. Here the CDR3 DNA reads TGTGCCAGCAGTCCGGGACAGGGTGGGGAGACCCAGTACTTC.

The chain links TRBV4-1 to TRBJ2-7; 7 bases line up with TRBD1. This CDR3 contains 15 residues. Germline V gives CDR1 MGHRA, CDR2 YSYEKL. J lost 3 bases, V lost 6 bases, and 11 bases had no gene match. The CDR3 DNA follows: TGCGCCAGCAGGGGGTGGGCAGGGGGTTTCTACGAGCAGTACTTC. It codes for CASRGWAGGFYEQYF.

This clone was found once. The same CDR3 also results from other DNA sequences found in this sample. The rearrangement uses TRBV29-1 and TRBJ2-1; maybe TRBD2 (5 bases). V gave up 2 bases and J gave up 10 bases, with 12 bases separating them. Germline V CDR1 and CDR2: SQVTM, ANQGSEA. This CDR3 has 12 residues. The DNA for the CDR3 is TGCAGCGTTGAACTCACTAGACGCGAGCAGTTCTTC. Translation: CSVELTRREQFF.

This chain connects TRBV7-9 to TRBJ2-1, with 7 bases matching TRBD2. Germline values: CDR1 SEHNR, CDR2 FQNEAQ (reference sequence). The length of the CDR3 is 16 residues. V was pared by 5 bases and J by 5 bases, with 12 bases of the junction left unmatched. CDR3 DNA: TGTGCCAGCAGCCCATATACTAGCGCCCCAAACAATGAGCAGTTCTTC. This codes for CASSPYTSAPNNEQFF.

The chain is built from TRBV7-2 and TRBJ2-7; a possible D gene is TRBD2 (6 bases). The CDR3 contains 13 residues. Germline CDR1 is SGHTA and CDR2 is FQGNSA. V lost 3 bases, J lost 2 bases, and 8 bases lay in between. DNA for the CDR3: TGTGCCAGCAGCTTTGGGGGGACCTACGAGCAGTACTTC. Protein product: CASSFGGTYEQYF.

CDR3 sequence reads: CASSYPGAGTGELFF. In DNA form, the CDR3 reads TGTGCCAGCAGTTACCCGGGAGCAGGTACCGGGGAGCTGTTTTTT. This chain links TRBV6-6 with TRBJ2-2, with D possibly being TRBD2 (6 bases). Trimming removed 2 bases from V and 5 bases from J, with 12 bases in between. Looked up from germline, CDR1 is MNHNY and CDR2 is SVGAGI (reference sequence). This CDR3 is 15 amino acids long.

This chain connects TRBV5-1 to TRBJ2-7; 7 nucleotides agree with TRBD1. The CDR3 covers 14 residues. V lost 2 bases to trimming and J lost 2 bases; unmatched junction nucleotides: 4. Germline values: CDR1 SGHRS, CDR2 YFSETQ. The CDR3 sequence is CASSLGTATYEQYF. Here the CDR3 DNA reads TGCGCCAGCAGCTTAGGGACAGCAACCTACGAGCAGTACTTC. The variable domain in full, with the rest retrieved from reference TRBV5-1 and TRBJ2-7, is KAGVTQTPRYLIKTRGQQVTLSCSPISGHRSVSWYQQTPGQGLQFLFEYFSETQRNKGNFPGRFSGRQFSNSRSEMNVSTLELGDSALYLCASSLGTATYEQYFGPGTRLTVT.

The chain combines TRBV7-6 with TRBJ2-2; the D is unclear. Germline CDR1 and CDR2: SGHVS and FNYEAQ. The V gene lost 7 bases and the J gene lost 0 bases, with 6 bases spanning the gap. The CDR3 is 13 amino acids. The CDR3 DNA reads TGTGCCAGCATTGTAGCGAACACCGGGGAGCTGTTTTTT. Translating it yields CASIVANTGELFF. The full variable domain, rest sourced from reference TRBV7-6 and TRBJ2-2, is GAGVSQSPRYKVTKRGQDVALRCDPISGHVSLYWYRQALGQGPEFLTYFNYEAQQDKSGLPNDRFSAERPEGSISTLTIQRTEQRDSAMYRCASIVANTGELFFGEGSRLTVL.

The J gene is TRBJ2-7, the V gene TRBV10-3; TRBD2 matches 10 bases. Germline CDR1 and CDR2: ENHRY and SYGVKD. The CDR3 sequence is 15 residues long. Unmatched junction bases numbered 5, after V lost 6 bases and J lost 0 bases. The CDR3 sequence: CAIRISGRPSYEQYF. As DNA, the CDR3 is TGTGCCATCAGAATTAGCGGGAGGCCCTCCTACGAGCAGTACTTC.

The chain combines TRBV7-6 with TRBJ2-7; weak D call: TRBD1 (5 bases). V was pared by 2 bases and J by 2 bases, with 13 bases between. The CDR3 covers 15 residues. CDR1 is SGHVS and CDR2 is FNYEAQ in the germline V gene. This CDR3 reads CASSLLSGAAYEQYF. The CDR3 DNA reads as TGTGCCAGCAGCTTATTATCTGGGGCGGCCTACGAGCAGTACTTC.

The J gene is TRBJ2-2, the V gene TRBV7-2, with D maybe TRBD1 (6 bases). The CDR3 extends over 14 amino acids. V was clipped by 7 bases and J by 5 bases, with 14 bases between them. Germline V gives CDR1 SGHTA, CDR2 FQGNSA. The CDR3 region is CASTTGIWTGELFF. CDR3 bases: TGTGCCAGCACAACAGGGATTTGGACCGGGGAGCTGTTTTTT.

Notes on this clone: Being one base from a much bigger clone, this may be a read error. V and J are TRBV5-6 and TRBJ2-7; TRBD1 matches at 8 bases. Looked up from germline, CDR1 is SGHDT and CDR2 is YYEEEE. V gave up 4 bases and J gave up 3 bases; unmatched junction bases: 3. The CDR3 extends over 13 amino acids. CDR3 DNA sequence: TGTGCCAGCAGCCCGGGACAGGTCTACGAGCAGTACTTC. Its translation: CASSPGQVYEQYF.

The rearrangement links TRBV5-6 to TRBJ2-1, with D possibly matching TRBD2 (6 bases). Trimming shortened V by 3 bases and J by 10 bases, and 14 bases separated the two germline ends. CDR3 length: 13 amino acids. In germline, CDR1 is SGHDT, CDR2 YYEEEE. CDR3 coding DNA: TGTGCCAGCAGCTGGGTGACTAGTAAAGAGCAGTTCTTC. This sequence encodes CASSWVTSKEQFF.

The rearrangement uses TRBV5-4 and TRBJ1-2, with D unclear. This CDR3 comprises 14 residues. Trimming shortened V by 0 bases and J by 3 bases, and 9 bases separated the two germline ends. Germline V gene sequence: CDR1 SGHNT, CDR2 YYREEE (reference sequence). The CDR3 DNA sequence: TGTGCCAGCAGCTTGGATGGAGGAGACTATGGCTACACCTTC. Amino acid sequence: CASSLDGGDYGYTF.

CDR3 residues: CASSSYRALGNEQYF. As DNA, the CDR3 is TGTGCCAGCAGCTCCTACAGGGCTCTAGGGAACGAGCAGTACTTC. The chain couples TRBV11-1 to TRBJ2-7; a weak D match, TRBD1 (6 bases). The V end lost 4 bases, the J end lost 5 bases, and 18 bases lay between the germline ends. Germline V lookup: CDR1 SGHAT, CDR2 FQDESV (reference sequence). The CDR3 runs to 15 residues.

V and J are TRBV5-4 and TRBJ2-7; 10 bases are a match to TRBD1. Germline V gene sequence: CDR1 SGHNT, CDR2 YYREEE (reference sequence). Unmatched junction bases numbered 11, after V lost 4 bases and J lost 7 bases. This CDR3 is 15 amino acids long. This chain's CDR3 is CASSGTGTGVEEQYF. The CDR3 region has the DNA TGTGCCAGCAGCGGGACCGGGACAGGGGTCGAGGAGCAGTACTTC. The variable domain in full, with the rest retrieved from reference TRBV5-4 and TRBJ2-7, is ETGVTQSPTHLIKTRGQQVTLRCSSQSGHNTVSWYQQALGQGPQFIFQYYREEENGRGNFPPRFSGLQFPNYSSELNVNALELDDSALYLCASSGTGTGVEEQYFGPGTRLTVT.

The chain employs TRBV19 and TRBJ1-1; tentatively, D is TRBD1 (5 bases). The ends were cut back, 6 bases at V and 5 bases at J, with 16 bases in the middle. This CDR3 is 14 amino acids long. The germline CDR1 and CDR2 sequences are LNHDA and SQIVND (reference sequence). Written as DNA, the CDR3 is TGTGCCAGTAGCCCGGAAGGGGTCCGGACTGAAGCTTTCTTT. As protein: CASSPEGVRTEAFF.

This chain connects TRBV5-5 to TRBJ2-1; 9 bases match TRBD1. Per germline, CDR1 SGHKS and CDR2 YYEKEE (reference sequence). The CDR3 has 15 amino acids. V shed 4 bases and J 7 bases; nucleotides not matched to a gene: 9. The CDR3 sequence is CASSTDRDRDNEQFF. The CDR3 DNA sequence: TGTGCCAGCAGCACCGACCGGGACAGGGATAATGAGCAGTTCTTC.